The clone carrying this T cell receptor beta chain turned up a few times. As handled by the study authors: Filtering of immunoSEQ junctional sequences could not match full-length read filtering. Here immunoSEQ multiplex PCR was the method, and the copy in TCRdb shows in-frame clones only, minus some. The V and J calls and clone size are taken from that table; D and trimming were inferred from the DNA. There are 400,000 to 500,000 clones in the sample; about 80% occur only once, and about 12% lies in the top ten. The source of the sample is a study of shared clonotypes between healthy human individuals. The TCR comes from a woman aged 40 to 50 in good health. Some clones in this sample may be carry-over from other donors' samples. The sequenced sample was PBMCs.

CDR3 nucleotide sequence: TGTGCCAGCAGCCTGTCGTATAGCTGGACAGATACGCAGTATTTT. Its protein product is CASSLSYSWTDTQYF. The chain links TRBV9 to TRBJ2-3; D not resolved. Per germline, CDR1 SGDLS and CDR2 YYNGEE. The CDR3 totals 15 residues. V lost 4 bases and J lost 3, with 15 bases in between. The full variable domain, in which reference TRBV9 and TRBJ2-3 provide the parts outside the CDR3, is DSGVTQTPKHLITATGQRVTLRCSPRSGDLSVYWYQQSLDQGLQFLIQYYNGEERAKGNILERFSAQQFPDLHSELNLSSLELGDSALYFCASSLSYSWTDTQYFGPGTRLTVL.